This paragraph covers one T cell receptor beta chain sequence. The source of the sample is a study of beta chain features in type 1 diabetes. Expressed TCRB transcripts were sequenced because the isolated RNA had all been reverse transcribed beforehand. Measured with immunoSEQ multiplex PCR; TCRdb has only the in-frame clones, and not every one. The repertoire holds around 300,000 clones, with 12% to 15% as singletons. Germline assignment: CDR1 SGHTA and CDR2 FQGNSA. V shed 4 bases and J shed 5 bases, with 11 bases lying between them. This CDR3 spans 13 amino acids. The specimen was central memory CD4+ T cells from blood. The gene calls are TRBV7-2 and TRBJ1-2, with D uncertain. The TCR originated in a man aged 25-45 years in good health. As DNA, the CDR3 is TGTGCCAGCAGCTCCCAAAGGCCTTATGGCTACACCTTC. Amino acid sequence: CASSSQRPYGYTF.